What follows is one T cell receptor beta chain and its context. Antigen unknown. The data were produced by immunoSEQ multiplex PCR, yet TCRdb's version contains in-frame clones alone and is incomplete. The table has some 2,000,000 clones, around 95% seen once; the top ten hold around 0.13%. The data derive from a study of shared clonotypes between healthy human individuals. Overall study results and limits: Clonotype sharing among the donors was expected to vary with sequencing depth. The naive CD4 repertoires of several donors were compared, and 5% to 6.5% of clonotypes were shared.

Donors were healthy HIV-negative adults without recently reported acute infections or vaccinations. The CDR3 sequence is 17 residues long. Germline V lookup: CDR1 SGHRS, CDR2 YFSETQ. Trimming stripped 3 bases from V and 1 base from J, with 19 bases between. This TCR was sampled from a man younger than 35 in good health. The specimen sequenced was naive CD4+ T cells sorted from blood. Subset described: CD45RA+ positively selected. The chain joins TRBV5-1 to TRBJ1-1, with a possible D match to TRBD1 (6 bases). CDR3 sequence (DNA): TGCGCCAGCAGCTCCACTGTGTACAGGGTGACGAACACTGAAGCTTTCTTT. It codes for CASSSTVYRVTNTEAFF.